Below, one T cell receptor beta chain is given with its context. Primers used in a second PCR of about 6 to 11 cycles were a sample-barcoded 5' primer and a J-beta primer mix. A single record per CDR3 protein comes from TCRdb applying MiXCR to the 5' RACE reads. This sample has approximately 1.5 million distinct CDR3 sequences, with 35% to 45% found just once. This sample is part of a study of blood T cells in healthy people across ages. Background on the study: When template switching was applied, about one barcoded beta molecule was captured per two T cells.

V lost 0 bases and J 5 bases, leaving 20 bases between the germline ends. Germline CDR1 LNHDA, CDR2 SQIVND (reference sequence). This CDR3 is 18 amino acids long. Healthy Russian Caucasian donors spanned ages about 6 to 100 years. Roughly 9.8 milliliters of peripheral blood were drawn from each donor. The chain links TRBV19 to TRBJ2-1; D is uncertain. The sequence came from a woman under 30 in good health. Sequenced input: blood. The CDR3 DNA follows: TGTGCCAGTAGTATAGAGGCCTTGACCGTAACCTCGAACAATGAGCAGTTCTTC. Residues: CASSIEALTVTSNNEQFF.